These 15 T cell receptor beta chains came from one sample sequenced in a study of beta chain features in type 1 diabetes. Notes on the study in general: In every one of the four CD4+ subsets, TCRB CDR3s were moderately but significantly shorter in Type 1 diabetes patients.

As every portion of the isolated RNA was reverse transcribed, the sequencing read expressed TCRB transcripts. The table came from immunoSEQ multiplex PCR; TCRdb's copy has only in-frame clones and leaves some out. This table holds 680,000 or so clones, around an eighth found once. Antigens for these TCRs are unknown. The sample taken for sequencing was naive CD4+ T cells from blood. The receptors originated from a young man with type 1 diabetes.

Turning to this clone: Other DNA variants within this sample encode the same CDR3. The genes are TRBV20-1 and TRBJ2-3, with D unclear. Germline lookup yields CDR1 DFQATT and CDR2 SNEGSKA (reference sequence). V was shortened by 6 bases and J by 1 base, with 5 bases between the two germline ends. This CDR3 comprises 11 residues. CDR3 sequence: CSARGTDTQYF. CDR3 DNA: TGCAGTGCCCGAGGCACAGATACGCAGTATTTT.

Worth noting for this clone: Other DNA sequences in this specimen translate into the identical CDR3. The rearrangement joins TRBV14 to TRBJ1-1; 7 bases align to TRBD1. Germline trimming cut 4 bases from V and 1 base from J; bases unmatched to any gene: 3. Per germline, CDR1 SGHDN and CDR2 FVKESK. CDR3 length: 14 amino acids. The CDR3 loop is CASSPRTGNTEAFF. The CDR3, as DNA: TGTGCCAGCAGCCCGCGGACAGGGAACACTGAAGCTTTCTTT.

Only a few counts were recorded for this clone. Here the CDR3 reads CASSQPFEASSYEQYF. The CDR3 DNA is TGCGCCAGCAGCCAACCCTTCGAGGCATCCTCCTACGAGCAGTACTTC. The rearrangement joins TRBV4-1 to TRBJ2-7, with D uncertain. V lost 2 bases and J 0 bases, leaving 14 bases between the germline ends. From germline, CDR1 is MGHRA and CDR2 YSYEKL. CDR3 length equals 16 residues.

The J gene is TRBJ2-1, the V gene TRBV19; D gene unclear. The CDR3 is made up of 16 amino acids. The germline V and J ends were trimmed by 3 bases and 0 bases, with 12 bases remaining between them. Per germline, CDR1 LNHDA and CDR2 SQIVND (reference sequence). In DNA, the CDR3 is TGTGCCAGTAGTATCACTGGGCTCAGCTCCTACAATGAGCAGTTCTTC. Its protein is CASSITGLSSYNEQFF.

This clone was seen only a few times. The chain has TRBV30 and TRBJ1-5; D is unclear. The CDR3 totals 13 residues. V dropped 1 base and J dropped 2 bases, with 6 bases sitting between them. Germline CDR1 is GTSNPN and CDR2 is SVGIG (reference sequence). In DNA, the CDR3 is TGTGCCTGGAGTGCGAGTGGCAATCAGCCCCAGCATTTT. Protein product: CAWSASGNQPQHF.

The gene calls are TRBV9 and TRBJ2-2; D is ambiguous. Germline V gives CDR1 SGDLS, CDR2 YYNGEE. V lost 4 bases, J lost 10 bases, and 11 bases lay in between. The CDR3 is made up of 12 amino acids. The CDR3 region is CASSNRQEELFF. Here the CDR3 DNA reads TGTGCCAGCAGCAATCGACAAGAGGAGCTGTTTTTT.

A few counts support this clone. V usage is TRBV4-1 and J usage is TRBJ2-3; no clear D gene. V was shortened by 0 bases and J by 11 bases, with 15 bases between the two germline ends. CDR1 and CDR2 from the germline V gene are MGHRA and YSYEKL. The length of the CDR3 is 14 residues. CDR3 DNA: TGCGCCAGCAGCCAAGATCAATGGCAGGCAGGGCAGTATTTT. Encoded protein: CASSQDQWQAGQYF.

The DNA of the CDR3 is TGTGCCAGCCAGAACTTGGGCGACTATGGCTACACCTTC. As protein: CASQNLGDYGYTF. The rearrangement links TRBV25-1 to TRBJ1-2; no firm D call. This CDR3 has 13 residues. Germline-derived CDR1 and CDR2 are MGHDK and SYGVNS. V shed 8 bases and J shed 3 bases, with 13 bases lying between them.

The chain is built from TRBV5-4 and TRBJ2-5; D is undetermined. Deletions cut 5 bases from V and 4 bases from J, with 9 bases between. Germline-derived CDR1 and CDR2 are SGHNT and YYREEE (reference sequence). This CDR3 is 12 amino acids long. The CDR3 DNA is TGTGCCAGCAGGGGGTTAGGAGAGACCCAGTACTTC. It translates to CASRGLGETQYF.

This clone was seen more than once but under ten times. The CDR3: CASRMDPAGNEQFF. CDR3 nucleotides: TGTGCCAGCAGAATGGACCCAGCGGGCAATGAGCAGTTCTTC. V usage is TRBV2 and J usage is TRBJ2-1; possibly TRBD2 for D (6 bases). V shed 6 bases and J shed 6 bases, with 15 bases lying between them. Germline loops: CDR1 SNHLY, CDR2 FYNNEI. CDR3 length: 14 residues.

This clone was counted only a few times. This chain links TRBV30 with TRBJ2-5; 9 bases map to TRBD2. Trimming cost V 3 bases and J 4 bases; bases outside gene matches: 6. CDR1 and CDR2 (germline): GTSNPN, SVGIG (reference sequence). There are 14 residues in the CDR3. Here the CDR3 reads CAWRASGVRETQYF. The CDR3 DNA reads as TGTGCCTGGAGGGCTAGCGGGGTGAGAGAGACCCAGTACTTC.

This clone was detected a few times. The CDR3, as DNA: TGTGCCTGGAGCGAGAGAACAGATACGCAGTATTTT. Its protein is CAWSERTDTQYF. The V gene is TRBV30, the J gene TRBJ2-3; D is uncertain. Looked up from germline, CDR1 is GTSNPN and CDR2 is SVGIG (reference sequence). Between the trimmed V and J ends, which lost 3 bases and 3 bases, there was a span of 7 bases. The CDR3 sequence is 12 residues long. Using reference TRBV30 and TRBJ2-3 for the parts outside the CDR3, the full variable domain is SQTIHQWPATLVQPVGSPLSLECTVEGTSNPNLYWYRQAAGRGLQLLFYSVGIGQISSEVPQNLSASRPQDRQFILSSKKLLLSDSGFYLCAWSERTDTQYFGPGTRLTVL.

V and J are TRBV19 and TRBJ1-4, with D perhaps TRBD1 (5 bases). CDR1 and CDR2 (germline): LNHDA, SQIVND (reference sequence). The V gene lost 6 bases and the J gene lost 4 bases, with 12 bases spanning the gap. This CDR3 is built from 14 residues. The CDR3 loop is CASSLTVDNEKLFF. Here the CDR3 DNA reads TGTGCCAGTAGCCTGACAGTAGATAATGAAAAACTGTTTTTT.

The chain couples TRBV29-1 to TRBJ2-5, with 7 bases lining up with TRBD2. CDR3 size: 14 residues. Germline CDR1 reads SQVTM; CDR2 reads ANQGSEA. V dropped 7 bases and J dropped 0; count of bases not matched to a gene: 8. CDR3 amino acids: CSAKDGGYQETQYF. The CDR3 DNA follows: TGCAGCGCTAAGGACGGGGGGTACCAAGAGACCCAGTACTTC.

The chain has TRBV5-8 and TRBJ1-1; D not certain. Trimming shortened V by 0 bases and J by 2 bases, and 5 bases separated the two germline ends. The CDR3 has 13 amino acids. Germline CDR1 and CDR2: SGHTS and YDEGEE. The DNA of the CDR3 is TGTGCCAGCAGCTTGGCCTTTAACACTGAAGCTTTCTTT. Translating it yields CASSLAFNTEAFF.